The next 30 T cell receptor beta chains were all read from a single sample in a study of T cell responses to AZD1222 COVID-19 vaccine. Repertoires were generated with immunoSEQ multiplex PCR, while TCRdb's copy carries only in-frame clones and drops some. Seen here are approximately 97,000 clones, 90% to 95% observed once, and the top ten hold around 6.9%. The specimen comprised peripheral blood, sampled on day 0 of AZD1222 vaccination. Receptors were obtained from an adult in good health.

The chain carries TRBV13 and TRBJ2-7, with D unclear. The CDR3 contains 12 residues. Germline CDR1 reads PRHDT; CDR2 reads FYEKMQ (reference sequence). V gave up 0 bases and J gave up 4 bases, with 4 bases separating them. CDR3 in DNA: TGTGCCAGCAGCTTAGGCCTATACGAGCAGTACTTC. Residues: CASSLGLYEQYF.

The chain recombines TRBV9 with TRBJ1-2; the D gene is possibly TRBD1 (5 bases). The V end was cut by 4 bases, the J end by 8 bases, with 18 bases between. CDR3 length equals 14 residues. CDR1 SGDLS and CDR2 YYNGEE come from the germline V gene. The CDR3 loop is CASSPRQFHWGYTF. The CDR3 DNA follows: TGTGCCAGCAGCCCCCGACAGTTTCATTGGGGCTACACCTTC.

This clone is a singleton in its sample. The J gene is TRBJ1-6, the V gene TRBV12-3 or TRBV12-4; possible D gene TRBD1, 5 bases. This CDR3 has 12 residues. Trimming removed 2 bases at V and 11 bases at J, with 7 bases between. The CDR3 nucleotides read TGTGCCAGCAGTTTACAGGGAACACCCCTCCACTTT. The encoded protein is CASSLQGTPLHF.

V usage is TRBV18 and J usage is TRBJ2-7; a possible D gene is TRBD1 (6 bases). Germline V lookup: CDR1 KGHSH, CDR2 LQKENI. V dropped 3 bases and J dropped 0 bases, with 9 bases sitting between them. The CDR3 consists of 14 residues. The CDR3 DNA sequence: TGTGCCAGCTCACCCCTACAGGGCTCCTACGAGCAGTACTTC. It specifies CASSPLQGSYEQYF.

The rearrangement links TRBV5-1 to TRBJ1-2; 7 bases are shared with TRBD1. V lost 0 bases, J lost 8 bases, and 13 bases stayed unmatched. The germline CDR1 and CDR2 sequences are SGHRS and YFSETQ. The length of the CDR3 is 16 residues. The CDR3 DNA sequence: TGCGCCAGCAGCTTGGACTCTGGGACAGCCACTAGGGGCTACACCTTC. Encoded protein: CASSLDSGTATRGYTF.

The V call is TRBV5-1, the J call TRBJ2-5; 9 positions match TRBD2. CDR3 length equals 15 residues. Trimming removed 0 bases from V and 5 bases from J; junction bases left unmatched: 5. Germline CDR1 reads SGHRS; CDR2 reads YFSETQ. Here the CDR3 DNA reads TGCGCCAGCAGCTTGGGGCTAGCGGGGCGGGAGACCCAGTACTTC. This encodes CASSLGLAGRETQYF.

J is TRBJ2-5 and V is TRBV4-1; D uncertain. Germline CDR1 is MGHRA and CDR2 is YSYEKL. V lost 0 bases and J 1 base, leaving 12 bases between the germline ends. The CDR3 length is 16 residues. The CDR3 spells CASSQEGRPAQETQYF. The CDR3 region has the DNA TGCGCCAGCAGCCAAGAAGGCAGGCCTGCCCAAGAGACCCAGTACTTC.

V gene TRBV6-2 or TRBV6-3 combines with J gene TRBJ2-7, with TRBD2 matching 7 bases. V gave up 0 bases and J gave up 3 bases; unmatched junction bases: 14. The CDR3 has 18 residues. Germline CDR1 and CDR2: MNHEY and SVGEGT. CDR3: CASSYSILEPSGLYEQYF. The CDR3, as DNA: TGTGCCAGCAGTTACTCGATATTGGAGCCTAGCGGCCTCTACGAGCAGTACTTC.

V is TRBV27 and J is TRBJ1-2, with TRBD1 identical over 7 bases. Trimming cost V 5 bases and J 4 bases; bases outside gene matches: 16. Germline V lookup: CDR1 MNHEY, CDR2 SMNVEV (reference sequence). This CDR3 comprises 17 residues. CDR3 bases: TGTGCCAGCAGTCGTGCCGTATCGACAGGGATTATCTATGGCTACACCTTC. Translating gives CASSRAVSTGIIYGYTF.

This chain connects TRBV6-5 to TRBJ2-7, with a possible D match to TRBD1 (6 bases). Trimming took 7 bases from V and 0 from J, leaving 16 bases between them. The CDR3 extends over 15 amino acids. CDR1 and CDR2 from the germline V gene are MNHEY and SVGAGI. CDR3 loop: CASNPIGGLSYEQYF. The CDR3 DNA is TGTGCCAGCAATCCCATTGGGGGCCTCTCCTACGAGCAGTACTTC.

V gene TRBV28 combines with J gene TRBJ2-6, with 7 positions matching TRBD2. This CDR3 spans 13 amino acids. Germline V lookup: CDR1 MDHEN, CDR2 SYDVKM. V lost 8 bases to trimming and J lost 4 bases; unmatched junction nucleotides: 2. The CDR3 nucleotides read TGTGCCAGCGCGGGGGACGGGGCCAACGTCCTGACTTTC. It specifies CASAGDGANVLTF.

This clone was observed a single time. V usage is TRBV5-6 and J usage is TRBJ2-5, with D perhaps being TRBD1 or TRBD2 (5 bases each). This CDR3 is built from 17 residues. In germline, CDR1 is SGHDT, CDR2 YYEEEE. The V and J ends lost 3 bases and 5 bases respectively, with 23 bases between them. The DNA for the CDR3 is TGTGCCAGCAGCTCGGGGACCATAAAAGCAGGCAGGGAGACCCAGTACTTC. Residues: CASSSGTIKAGRETQYF. Looking up the rest from reference TRBV5-6 and TRBJ2-5 gives the full variable domain: DAGVTQSPTHLIKTRGQQVTLRCSPKSGHDTVSWYQQALGQGPQFIFQYYEEEERQRGNFPDRFSGHQFPNYSSELNVNALLLGDSALYLCASSSGTIKAGRETQYFGPGTRLLVL.

V gene TRBV7-3 combines with J gene TRBJ1-1, with 7 bases matching TRBD1. Germline V CDR1 and CDR2: SGHTA, FQGTGA. The length of the CDR3 is 14 residues. The V and J ends lost 5 bases and 4 bases, in that order; junction bases with no gene match: 7. The CDR3 bases are TGTGCCAGCAGCCCAGGGGGAAAGGGCACTGAAGCTTTCTTT. This translates into CASSPGGKGTEAFF.

The rearrangement links TRBV10-3 to TRBJ1-6, with 8 bases identical to TRBD1. CDR1 is ENHRY, CDR2 SYGVKD, per germline. Trimming cost V 4 bases and J 5 bases; bases outside gene matches: 4. The CDR3 loop spans 15 amino acids. The CDR3 is CAISGETGDNSPLHF. For the CDR3, the DNA is TGTGCCATCAGTGGTGAGACAGGGGATAATTCACCCCTCCACTTT.

This clone occurred a few times. The chain combines TRBV6-5 with TRBJ2-3, with 8 nucleotides matching TRBD2. Per germline, CDR1 MNHEY and CDR2 SVGAGI. There are 15 residues in the CDR3. With V trimmed by 8 bases and J by 1 base, 8 bases remained unmatched. The CDR3: CASSAQAGGTDTQYF. CDR3 nucleotides: TGTGCCAGCTCGGCGCAAGCGGGAGGCACAGATACGCAGTATTTT.

The chain combines TRBV7-9 with TRBJ1-1; 8 bases are shared with TRBD1. CDR1 and CDR2 (germline): SEHNR, FQNEAQ (reference sequence). V gave up 5 bases and J gave up 5 bases; unmatched junction bases: 10. CDR3 length: 15 residues. The CDR3: CASSPQGQVGTEAFF. The DNA of the CDR3 is TGTGCCAGCAGCCCCCAGGGACAGGTGGGGACTGAAGCTTTCTTT.

This rearrangement joins TRBV19 to TRBJ1-5; tentatively, D is TRBD1 (6 bases). Germline V gene lookup returns CDR1 LNHDA and CDR2 SQIVND (reference sequence). The CDR3 has 16 amino acids. The ends were cut back, 3 bases at V and 2 bases at J, with 14 bases in the middle. The CDR3 reads CASSIDQGIGNQPQHF. In DNA form, the CDR3 reads TGTGCCAGTAGTATTGATCAGGGGATTGGCAATCAGCCCCAGCATTTT. The complete variable domain, with remaining parts taken from reference TRBV19 and TRBJ1-5, reads DGGITQSPKYLFRKEGQNVTLSCEQNLNHDAMYWYRQDPGQGLRLIYYSQIVNDFQKGDIAEGYSVSREKKESFPLTVTSAQKNPTAFYLCASSIDQGIGNQPQHFGDGTRLSIL.

This chain joins TRBV5-1 and TRBJ2-3, with TRBD2 matching over 8 bases. With V trimmed by 4 bases and J by 3 bases, 4 bases remained unmatched. The CDR3 has 14 amino acids. The germline gives CDR1 SGHRS, CDR2 YFSETQ. The CDR3 DNA is TGCGCCAGCAGCGCGGGGGGCAAGACAGATACGCAGTATTTT. Protein product: CASSAGGKTDTQYF.

The chain links TRBV11-2 to TRBJ2-2; TRBD1 matches at 8 bases. Germline V gene lookup returns CDR1 SGHAT and CDR2 FQNNGV. The V gene end was trimmed by 10 bases and the J gene end by 3 bases; junction bases not matched to a gene: 10. CDR3 length: 15 residues. The CDR3 DNA reads as TGTGCCACATCGCGACAGGGGTCCCACACCGGGGAGCTGTTTTTT. It encodes CATSRQGSHTGELFF.

The chain combines TRBV9 with TRBJ2-7, with D unresolved. This CDR3 contains 14 residues. V was pared by 0 bases and J by 5 bases, with 12 bases between. Germline V gene lookup returns CDR1 SGDLS and CDR2 YYNGEE. The CDR3 loop reads CASSVDLRQDEQYF. The CDR3 nucleotides read TGTGCCAGCAGCGTAGATTTACGGCAGGACGAGCAGTACTTC.

V is TRBV6-6 and J is TRBJ1-3, with D unclear. The CDR3 has 13 residues. V was pared by 5 bases and J by 3 bases, with 8 bases between. The germline V gene encodes CDR1 MNHNY and CDR2 SVGAGI (reference sequence). Here the CDR3 reads CASSPRVGNTIYF. The CDR3 bases are TGTGCCAGCAGTCCTCGGGTTGGAAACACCATATATTTT.

The chain is built from TRBV6-5 and TRBJ1-1; D ambiguous. Deletions cut 4 bases from V and 0 bases from J, with 15 bases between. The CDR3 sequence is 16 residues long. Germline lookup yields CDR1 MNHEY and CDR2 SVGAGI. The CDR3 bases are TGTGCCAGCAGTTCCCCGAGGGCTATTATGAACACTGAAGCTTTCTTT. Translating gives CASSSPRAIMNTEAFF.

The gene calls are TRBV27 and TRBJ1-2; D is possibly TRBD1 (5 bases). There are 14 residues in the CDR3. Per germline, CDR1 MNHEY and CDR2 SMNVEV (reference sequence). The germline V and J ends were trimmed by 6 bases and 4 bases, with 15 bases remaining between them. The CDR3 DNA sequence: TGTGCCAGCAGGAGGCCCGAGGGGACCTATGGCTACACCTTC. Amino acid sequence: CASRRPEGTYGYTF.

The V and J genes are TRBV12-3 or TRBV12-4 and TRBJ1-5, with D tentatively TRBD1 (6 bases). The length of the CDR3 is 12 residues. V lost 1 base and J 9 bases, leaving 7 bases between the germline ends. CDR3: CASSLEGGPQHF. CDR3 coding DNA: TGTGCCAGCAGTTTAGAGGGGGGGCCCCAGCATTTT.

The chain carries TRBV15 and TRBJ2-7; 7 nucleotides line up with TRBD1. Trimming took 0 bases from V and 5 from J; bases not matched to a gene: 4. CDR1 is LNHNV and CDR2 is YYDKDF in the germline V gene (reference sequence). The CDR3 spans 14 residues. CDR3 in amino acids: CATSRDRGSDEQYF. For the CDR3, the DNA is TGTGCCACCAGCAGAGACAGGGGGAGCGACGAGCAGTACTTC.

The rearrangement links TRBV27 to TRBJ2-4, with D perhaps matching TRBD2 (6 bases). The CDR3 runs to 14 residues. The germline gives CDR1 MNHEY, CDR2 SMNVEV (reference sequence). V dropped 4 bases and J dropped 5 bases, with 12 bases sitting between them. The CDR3 spells CASSWRGQENIQYF. The CDR3 nucleotides read TGTGCCAGCAGTTGGCGGGGCCAAGAAAACATTCAGTACTTC.

V is TRBV5-8 and J is TRBJ2-7, with TRBD2 matching 7 bases. This CDR3 has 16 amino acids. The V gene end was trimmed by 0 bases and the J gene end by 5 bases; junction bases not matched to a gene: 11. The germline gives CDR1 SGHTS, CDR2 YDEGEE. The CDR3 loop is CASSLGPGGFRDEQYF. The CDR3 DNA follows: TGTGCCAGCAGCTTGGGCCCCGGGGGGTTTCGGGACGAGCAGTACTTC. The full variable domain, rest sourced from reference TRBV5-8 and TRBJ2-7, is EAGVTQSPTHLIKTRGQQATLRCSPISGHTSVYWYQQALGLGLQFLLWYDEGEERNRGNFPPRFSGRQFPNYSSELNVNALELEDSALYLCASSLGPGGFRDEQYFGPGTRLTVT.

The chain employs TRBV9 and TRBJ1-2; TRBD1 matches 8 bases. Germline V gives CDR1 SGDLS, CDR2 YYNGEE. The junction had 9 bases not matched to a gene; V was cut back by 4 bases and J by 7 bases. The CDR3 spans 14 residues. The CDR3 loop reads CASSPPDRGSGYTF. The CDR3 DNA is TGTGCCAGCAGCCCCCCTGACAGGGGAAGTGGCTACACCTTC.

The chain joins TRBV9 to TRBJ2-5, with D tentatively TRBD1 or TRBD2 (5 bases each). This CDR3 region has 15 residues. Germline loops: CDR1 SGDLS, CDR2 YYNGEE. Trimming left V 2 bases short and J 3 bases short, with 14 bases between. The CDR3 spells CASSVGLGTKETQYF. For the CDR3, the DNA is TGTGCCAGCAGCGTTGGCCTCGGGACCAAAGAGACCCAGTACTTC.

This clone was detected only once. The V gene is TRBV5-1, the J gene TRBJ2-7; 13 nucleotides match TRBD2. V lost 2 bases and J lost 0; bases outside the gene matches: 5. In germline, CDR1 is SGHRS, CDR2 YFSETQ. This CDR3 spans 17 amino acids. The CDR3 DNA reads as TGCGCCAGCAGCTTCACTAGCGGGAGGGCCGGCTCCTACGAGCAGTACTTC. Translated, it gives CASSFTSGRAGSYEQYF.